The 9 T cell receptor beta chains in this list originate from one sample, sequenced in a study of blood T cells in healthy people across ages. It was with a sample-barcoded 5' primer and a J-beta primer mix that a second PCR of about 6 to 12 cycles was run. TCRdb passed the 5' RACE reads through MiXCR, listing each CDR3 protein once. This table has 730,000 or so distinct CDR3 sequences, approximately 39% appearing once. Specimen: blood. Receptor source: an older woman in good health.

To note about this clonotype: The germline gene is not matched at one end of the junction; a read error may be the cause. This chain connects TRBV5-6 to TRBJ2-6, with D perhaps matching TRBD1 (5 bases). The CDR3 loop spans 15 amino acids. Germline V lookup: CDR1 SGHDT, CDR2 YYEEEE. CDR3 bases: TGTGCCAGCAGGCTAGGCCTCTCTGGGGCCAACGTCCCGACTTTC. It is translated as CASRLGLSGANVPTF.

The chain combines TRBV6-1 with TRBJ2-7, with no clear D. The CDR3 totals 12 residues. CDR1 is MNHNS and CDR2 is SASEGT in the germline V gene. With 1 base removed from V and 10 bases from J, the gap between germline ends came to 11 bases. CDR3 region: CASSEVRELQYF. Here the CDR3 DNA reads TGTGCCAGCAGTGAAGTGAGAGAGCTCCAGTACTTC.

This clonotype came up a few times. CDR3 in DNA: TGTGCCAGCAGCTTAATGGCTAGCGGGAGTGGCGAGCAGTACTTC. This sequence encodes CASSLMASGSGEQYF. The chain has TRBV7-2 and TRBJ2-7; TRBD2 matches at 10 bases. Germline loops: CDR1 SGHTA, CDR2 FQGNSA. Germline trimming cut 2 bases from V and 6 bases from J; bases unmatched to any gene: 7. CDR3 length: 15 amino acids.

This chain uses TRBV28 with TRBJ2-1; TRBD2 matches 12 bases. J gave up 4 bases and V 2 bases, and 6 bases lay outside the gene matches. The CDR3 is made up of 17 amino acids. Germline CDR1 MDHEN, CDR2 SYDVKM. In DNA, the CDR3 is TGTGCCAGCAGTTTACGGCTAGCGGGGGGGCCGTACAATGAGCAGTTCTTC. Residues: CASSLRLAGGPYNEQFF. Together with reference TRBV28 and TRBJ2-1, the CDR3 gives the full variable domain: DVKVTQSSRYLVKRTGEKVFLECVQDMDHENMFWYRQDPGLGLRLIYFSYDVKMKEKGDIPEGYSVSREKKERFSLILESASTNQTSMYLCASSLRLAGGPYNEQFFGPGTRLTVL.

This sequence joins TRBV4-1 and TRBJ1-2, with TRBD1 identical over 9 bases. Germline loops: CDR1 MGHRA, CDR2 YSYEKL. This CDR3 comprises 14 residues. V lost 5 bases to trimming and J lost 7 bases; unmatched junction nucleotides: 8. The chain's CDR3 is CASSVTGGASGYTF. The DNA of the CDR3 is TGCGCCAGCAGCGTCACAGGGGGCGCGTCTGGCTACACCTTC.

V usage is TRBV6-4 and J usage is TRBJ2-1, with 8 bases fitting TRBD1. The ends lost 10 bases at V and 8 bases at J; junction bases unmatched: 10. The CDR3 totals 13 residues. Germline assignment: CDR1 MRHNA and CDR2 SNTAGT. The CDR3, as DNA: TGTGCCACGGCCCCGACAGGGGAACATGAGCAGTTCTTC. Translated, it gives CATAPTGEHEQFF.

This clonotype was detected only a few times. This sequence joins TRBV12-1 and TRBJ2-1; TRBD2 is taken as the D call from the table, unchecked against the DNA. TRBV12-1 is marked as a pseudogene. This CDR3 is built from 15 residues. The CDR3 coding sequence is TGTGCCAGCAGCTTTGGGGCTAGCGTCTACAATGAGCAGTTCTTC. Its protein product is CASSFGASVYNEQFF.

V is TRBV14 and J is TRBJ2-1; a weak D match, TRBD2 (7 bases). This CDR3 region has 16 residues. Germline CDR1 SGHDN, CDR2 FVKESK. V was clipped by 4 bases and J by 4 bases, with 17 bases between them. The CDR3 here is CASSPLGSGTYNEQFF. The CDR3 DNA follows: TGTGCCAGCAGCCCTCTAGGAAGCGGGACATACAATGAGCAGTTCTTC.

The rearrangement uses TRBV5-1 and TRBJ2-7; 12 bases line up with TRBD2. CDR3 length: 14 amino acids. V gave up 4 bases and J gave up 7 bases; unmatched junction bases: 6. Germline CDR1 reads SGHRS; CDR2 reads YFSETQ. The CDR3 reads CASSLRLAGDEQYF. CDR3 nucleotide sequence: TGCGCCAGCAGCCTAAGACTAGCGGGAGATGAGCAGTACTTC.